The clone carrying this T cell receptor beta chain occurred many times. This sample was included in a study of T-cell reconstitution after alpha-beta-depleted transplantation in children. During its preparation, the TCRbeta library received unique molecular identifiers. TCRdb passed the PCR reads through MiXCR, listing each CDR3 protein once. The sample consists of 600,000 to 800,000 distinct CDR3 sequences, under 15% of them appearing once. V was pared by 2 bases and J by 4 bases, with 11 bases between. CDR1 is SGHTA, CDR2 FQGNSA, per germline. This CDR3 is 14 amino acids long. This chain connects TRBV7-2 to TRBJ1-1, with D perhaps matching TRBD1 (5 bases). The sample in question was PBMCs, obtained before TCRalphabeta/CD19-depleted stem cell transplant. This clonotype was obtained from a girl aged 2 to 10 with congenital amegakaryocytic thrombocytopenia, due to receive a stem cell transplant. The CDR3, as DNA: TGTGCCAGCAGCTTACAGGTCGGGGGCACTGAAGCTTTCTTT. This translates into CASSLQVGGTEAFF.